A single sample is the source of the 2 T cell receptor beta chains below, sequenced in a study of cytomegalovirus exposure and HLA in healthy donors. Primers for the PCR totalled 60 Vbeta and 13 Jbeta. The protocol was immunoSEQ multiplex PCR, while the TCRdb copy is restricted to in-frame clones and leaves out a portion. This table holds around 170,000 clones, around four fifths found once. Material: PBMCs. These receptor sequences come from a woman aged 18-35 years in good health and CMV-seronegative.

CDR3 DNA sequence: TGTGCCAGCAGCCTCCGGGAACTCTACGAGCAGTACTTC. Its translation: CASSLRELYEQYF. V gene TRBV7-9 combines with J gene TRBJ2-7; D is possibly TRBD2 (5 bases). Germline CDR1 is SEHNR and CDR2 is FQNEAQ (reference sequence). Between the trimmed V and J ends, which lost 5 bases and 3 bases, there was a span of 11 bases. The CDR3 is 13 residues long.

In DNA, the CDR3 is TGTGCCAGCAGCGACAGGGGCCGGGGTTTTGGTGAAAAACTGTTTTTT. This translates into CASSDRGRGFGEKLFF. The chain carries TRBV2 and TRBJ1-4; 8 nucleotides agree with TRBD1. Germline V gene data show CDR1 as SNHLY and CDR2 as FYNNEI. This CDR3 is 16 amino acids long. The ends lost 6 bases at V and 7 bases at J; junction bases unmatched: 13.